This T cell receptor (beta chain) is from a study of blood T cell repertoires in COVID-19. Generated by immunoSEQ multiplex PCR, the TCRdb table keeps only in-frame clones and is missing some. In the table there are about 270,000 clones, 75% to 90% of which are singletons. This CDR3 is 15 amino acids long. Trimming took off 6 bases at V and 9 bases at J, with 18 bases between the two ends. Germline values: CDR1 MDHEN, CDR2 SYDVKM. This clonotype originated in a woman aged 18-30 years who had recovered from COVID-19. Sequenced input: PBMCs or T cells enriched from blood (not recorded which). The V call is TRBV28, the J call TRBJ1-6; a possible D gene is TRBD1 (5 bases). CDR3 bases: TGTGCCAGCAGGCCCAATACTGGGGCCGTTTCACCCCTCCACTTT. It yields the protein CASRPNTGAVSPLHF.